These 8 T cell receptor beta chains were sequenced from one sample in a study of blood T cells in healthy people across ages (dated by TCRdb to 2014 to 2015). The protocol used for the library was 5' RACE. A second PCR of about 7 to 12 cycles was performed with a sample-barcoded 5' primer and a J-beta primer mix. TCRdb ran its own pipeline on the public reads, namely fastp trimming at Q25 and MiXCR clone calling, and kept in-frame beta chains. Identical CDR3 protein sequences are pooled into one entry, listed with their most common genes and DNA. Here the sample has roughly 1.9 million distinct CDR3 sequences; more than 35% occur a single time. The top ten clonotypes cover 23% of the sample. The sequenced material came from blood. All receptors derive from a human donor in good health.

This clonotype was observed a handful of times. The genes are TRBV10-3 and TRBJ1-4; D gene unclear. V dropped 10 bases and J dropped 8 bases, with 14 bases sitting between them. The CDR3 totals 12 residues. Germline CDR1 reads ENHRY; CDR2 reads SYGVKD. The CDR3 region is CATTEAGEKLFF. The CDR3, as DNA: TGTGCCACCACCGAGGCGGGAGAAAAACTGTTTTTT.

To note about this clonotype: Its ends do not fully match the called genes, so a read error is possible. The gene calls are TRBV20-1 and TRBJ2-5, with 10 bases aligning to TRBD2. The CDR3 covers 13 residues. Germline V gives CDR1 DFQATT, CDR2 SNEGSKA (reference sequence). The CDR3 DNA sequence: TGCAGTGCCACTAGCGGGAATCAAGAGACCCGGTACTTC. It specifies CSATSGNQETRYF.

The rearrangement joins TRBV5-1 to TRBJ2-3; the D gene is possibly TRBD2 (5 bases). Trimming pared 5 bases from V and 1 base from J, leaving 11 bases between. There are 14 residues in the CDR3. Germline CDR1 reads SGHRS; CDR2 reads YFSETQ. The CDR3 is CASRRTSRTDTQYF. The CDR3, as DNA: TGCGCCAGCAGGCGGACTTCCCGCACAGATACGCAGTATTTT.

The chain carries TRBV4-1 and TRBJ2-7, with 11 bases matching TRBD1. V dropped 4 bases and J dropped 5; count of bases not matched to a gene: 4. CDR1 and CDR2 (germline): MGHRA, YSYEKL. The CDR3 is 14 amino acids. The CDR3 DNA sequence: TGCGCCAGCAGCCTCCGGACAGGGGGCAACGAGCAGTACTTC. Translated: CASSLRTGGNEQYF.

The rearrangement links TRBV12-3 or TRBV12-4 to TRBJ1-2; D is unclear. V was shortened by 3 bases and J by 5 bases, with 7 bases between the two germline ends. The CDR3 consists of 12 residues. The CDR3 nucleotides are TGTGCCAGCAGTTTGGGCAAATATGGCTACACCTTC. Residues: CASSLGKYGYTF.

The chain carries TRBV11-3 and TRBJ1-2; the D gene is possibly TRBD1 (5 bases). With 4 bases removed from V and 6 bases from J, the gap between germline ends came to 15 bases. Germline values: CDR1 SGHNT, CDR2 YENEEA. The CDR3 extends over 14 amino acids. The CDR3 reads CASSSNNWGDGYTF. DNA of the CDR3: TGTGCCAGCAGCTCTAATAATTGGGGGGATGGCTACACCTTC. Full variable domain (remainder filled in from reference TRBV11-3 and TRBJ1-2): EAGVVQSPRYKIIEKKQPVAFWCNPISGHNTLYWYLQNLGQGPELLIRYENEEAVDDSQLPKDRFSAERLKGVDSTLKIQPAELGDSAVYLCASSSNNWGDGYTFGSGTRLTVV.

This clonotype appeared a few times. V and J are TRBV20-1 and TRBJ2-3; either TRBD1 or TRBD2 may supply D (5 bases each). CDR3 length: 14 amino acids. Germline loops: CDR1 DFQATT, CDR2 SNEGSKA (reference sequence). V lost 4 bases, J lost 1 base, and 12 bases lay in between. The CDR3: CSATSGTGTDTQYF. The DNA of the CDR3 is TGCAGTGCTACCTCCGGGACGGGCACAGATACGCAGTATTTT.

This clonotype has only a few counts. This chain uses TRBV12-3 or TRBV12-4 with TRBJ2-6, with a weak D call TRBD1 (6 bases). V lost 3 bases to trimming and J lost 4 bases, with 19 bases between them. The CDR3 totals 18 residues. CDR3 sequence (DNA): TGTGCCAGCAGTTTTCTGCCAGGGGCCCAGGCAGGGGCCAACGTCCTGACTTTC. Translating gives CASSFLPGAQAGANVLTF.